One and the same sample provided the 21 T cell receptor beta chains below, sequenced in a study of blood T cell repertoires in COVID-19. Sequencing was performed with immunoSEQ multiplex PCR; in TCRdb, only in-frame clones are kept and a portion is missing. The repertoire holds tens of thousands of clones, with 80% as singletons. Sequenced sample: peripheral blood. Source of these receptors: a woman between 65 and 79 years old with acute or convalescent COVID-19.

As DNA, the CDR3 is TGTGCCAGCAGCCTTTGGACAGGGCAAAACATTCAGTACTTC. This encodes CASSLWTGQNIQYF. The chain employs TRBV6-5 and TRBJ2-4; 8 positions match TRBD1. V dropped 6 bases and J dropped 5; count of bases not matched to a gene: 6. The CDR3 is 14 amino acids. Germline-derived CDR1 and CDR2 are MNHEY and SVGAGI.

With respect to this clone: A much larger clone lies one base from this, so it may be a read error. Other DNA sequences in this specimen translate into the identical CDR3. The chain couples TRBV10-2 to TRBJ2-7; 7 bases align to TRBD1. The CDR3 loop spans 11 amino acids. CDR1 is WSHSY and CDR2 is SAAADI in the germline V gene. CDR3 in DNA: TGCGCCACGGGACAGATCTACGAGCAATACTTC. Translating gives CATGQIYEQYF.

This chain connects TRBV6-6 to TRBJ2-1; 8 bases align to TRBD1. The CDR3 totals 15 residues. CDR1 and CDR2 (germline): MNHNY, SVGAGI (reference sequence). The junction had 10 bases not matched to a gene; V was cut back by 4 bases and J by 8 bases. The CDR3 DNA is TGTGCCAGCAGTTGGCAGGGGGCGCAATCGGATGAGCAGTTCTTC. It is translated as CASSWQGAQSDEQFF.

The chain couples TRBV2 to TRBJ2-1; D not resolved. The CDR3 has 14 residues. The V end lost 2 bases, the J end lost 4 bases, and 9 bases lay between the germline ends. Germline assignment: CDR1 SNHLY and CDR2 FYNNEI. The CDR3 coding sequence is TGTGCCAGCAGTGAAATCCGTCTATACAATGAGCAGTTCTTC. Translated, it gives CASSEIRLYNEQFF.

This chain links TRBV9 with TRBJ1-1; D is unresolved. Germline V gene data show CDR1 as SGDLS and CDR2 as YYNGEE. The CDR3 is 13 residues long. V was shortened by 4 bases and J by 0 bases, with 7 bases between the two germline ends. The CDR3 DNA is TGTGCCAGCAGCCCTACAGTGAACACTGAAGCTTTCTTT. This encodes CASSPTVNTEAFF.

The chain links TRBV28 to TRBJ2-7, with 7 bases identical to TRBD1. CDR1 and CDR2 from the germline V gene are MDHEN and SYDVKM. The CDR3 length is 16 residues. Trimming at V came to 5 bases and at J to 2 bases, leaving 12 bases not matched to a gene. The CDR3 reads CASSLNPGQFTYEQYF. CDR3 nucleotides: TGTGCCAGCAGTCTAAACCCGGGACAGTTTACCTACGAGCAGTACTTC.

This chain joins TRBV5-6 and TRBJ2-1; D unclear. This CDR3 has 15 amino acids. The V gene lost 4 bases and the J gene lost 0 bases, with 11 bases spanning the gap. Germline lookup yields CDR1 SGHDT and CDR2 YYEEEE. The CDR3 is CASSPDLLSYNEQFF. The CDR3 DNA reads TGTGCCAGCAGCCCAGATCTCCTCTCCTACAATGAGCAGTTCTTC.

The chain carries TRBV6-5 and TRBJ2-7; TRBD1 agrees at 8 bases. J lost 8 bases, V lost 8 bases, and 11 bases had no gene match. The CDR3 consists of 13 residues. Germline V CDR1 and CDR2: MNHEY, SVGAGI. CDR3 in amino acids: CASYRDRGAKQYF. As DNA, the CDR3 is TGTGCCAGCTACCGAGACAGGGGCGCAAAGCAGTACTTC.

The V gene is TRBV5-1, the J gene TRBJ2-3, with TRBD2 identical over 13 bases. This CDR3 has 17 residues. The V gene's germline CDR1 is SGHRS and CDR2 YFSETQ. With 3 bases clipped from V and 3 bases from J, the junction kept 7 bases outside the gene matches. The CDR3 DNA sequence: TGCGCCAGCAGCTCACTAGCGGGAGGGGTGGTAACAGATACGCAGTATTTT. It encodes CASSSLAGGVVTDTQYF.

The rearrangement uses TRBV9 and TRBJ1-2, with 8 bases lining up with TRBD1. J was trimmed by 5 bases and V by 0 bases; bases with no gene match: 6. CDR3 length: 15 residues. Germline CDR1 SGDLS, CDR2 YYNGEE. The CDR3 coding sequence is TGTGCCAGCAGCGTAGCTGGACAGGGCGGGTATGGCTACACCTTC. This encodes CASSVAGQGGYGYTF.

The rearrangement joins TRBV30 to TRBJ2-3, with D possibly being TRBD2 (6 bases). The V gene lost 2 bases and the J gene lost 2 bases, with 11 bases spanning the gap. The CDR3 covers 14 residues. Germline V gene lookup returns CDR1 GTSNPN and CDR2 SVGIG (reference sequence). The CDR3 here is CAWSRRANTDTQYF. The CDR3 coding sequence is TGTGCCTGGAGTCGGAGGGCAAACACAGATACGCAGTATTTT.

The chain links TRBV15 to TRBJ2-1; 10 nucleotides line up with TRBD2. V dropped 0 bases and J dropped 8; count of bases not matched to a gene: 4. Germline CDR1 is LNHNV and CDR2 is YYDKDF (reference sequence). The CDR3 runs 15 residues. The CDR3 DNA is TGTGCCACCAGCAGAGATGGACTAGCGGACGATGAGCAGTTCTTC. Its protein product is CATSRDGLADDEQFF.

The chain combines TRBV11-2 with TRBJ1-5, with TRBD1 matching over 7 bases. The germline gives CDR1 SGHAT, CDR2 FQNNGV. V dropped 0 bases and J dropped 4; count of bases not matched to a gene: 9. CDR3 length: 17 residues. The CDR3 protein is CASSLDSGTAVNQPQHF. The CDR3, as DNA: TGTGCCAGCAGCTTAGATTCGGGGACAGCGGTAAATCAGCCCCAGCATTTT.

The J gene is TRBJ2-2, the V gene TRBV19, with D perhaps TRBD2 (5 bases). V shed 3 bases and J shed 15 bases, with 14 bases lying between them. Germline loops: CDR1 LNHDA, CDR2 SQIVND (reference sequence). The CDR3 extends over 12 amino acids. CDR3 amino acids: CASSIFEGLMFF. Written as DNA, the CDR3 is TGTGCCAGTAGTATTTTCGAGGGTTTGATGTTTTTT.

This sequence joins TRBV19 and TRBJ2-7; D may be TRBD1 (5 bases). This CDR3 contains 14 residues. The germline V gene has CDR1 LNHDA and CDR2 SQIVND (reference sequence). V dropped 4 bases and J dropped 2 bases, with 12 bases sitting between them. CDR3 region: CASSSTGVTYEQYF. DNA of the CDR3: TGTGCCAGTAGTAGCACAGGAGTTACCTACGAGCAGTACTTC.

This clone was observed a handful of times. This rearrangement joins TRBV18 to TRBJ1-1; D remains ambiguous. The CDR3 runs to 15 residues. Trimming left V 2 bases short and J 0 bases short, with 10 bases between. Germline CDR1 and CDR2: KGHSH and LQKENI. CDR3 region: CASSPSRRLNTEAFF. The CDR3, as DNA: TGTGCCAGCTCACCAAGCAGGCGCTTGAACACTGAAGCTTTCTTT.

The chain combines TRBV3-1 (or the pseudogene TRBV3-2) with TRBJ2-1, with 11 bases matching TRBD2. The junction had 12 bases not matched to a gene; V was cut back by 2 bases and J by 12 bases. Looked up from germline, CDR1 is LGHDT and CDR2 is YNNKEL (reference sequence). This CDR3 spans 16 amino acids. The CDR3 is CASSQKSGTSGFRQFF. Written as DNA, the CDR3 is TGTGCCAGCAGCCAAAAATCCGGGACTAGCGGTTTCAGGCAGTTCTTC.

This chain uses TRBV2 with TRBJ1-1; D not certain. From germline, CDR1 is SNHLY and CDR2 FYNNEI. The CDR3 is made up of 14 amino acids. Trimming shortened V by 6 bases and J by 0 bases, and 11 bases separated the two germline ends. In DNA, the CDR3 is TGTGCCAGCAGCAGAACAGTAATGAACACTGAAGCTTTCTTT. Its translation: CASSRTVMNTEAFF.

The rearrangement uses TRBV27 and TRBJ1-2, with TRBD1 matching over 8 bases. This CDR3 has 14 amino acids. V lost 6 bases and J lost 4; bases outside the gene matches: 7. Germline assignment: CDR1 MNHEY and CDR2 SMNVEV (reference sequence). CDR3: CASRSGGISYGYTF. Written as DNA, the CDR3 is TGTGCCAGCAGGTCAGGGGGCATTAGCTATGGCTACACCTTC.

This chain joins TRBV28 and TRBJ1-5; D is undetermined. The CDR3 extends over 12 amino acids. Trimming stripped 2 bases from V and 5 bases from J, with 4 bases between. The germline gives CDR1 MDHEN, CDR2 SYDVKM. The CDR3 coding sequence is TGTGCCAGCAGTTTAGAGGATCAGCCCCAGCATTTT. Its protein is CASSLEDQPQHF.

V gene TRBV6-5 combines with J gene TRBJ1-1; D gene uncertain. The CDR3 is 15 amino acids. CDR1 is MNHEY, CDR2 SVGAGI, per germline. Deletions cut 5 bases from V and 0 bases from J, with 13 bases between. Here the CDR3 reads CASSPTGVMNTEAFF. CDR3 nucleotides: TGTGCCAGCAGTCCCACCGGGGTAATGAACACTGAAGCTTTCTTT.